The 12 T cell receptor beta chains given below trace back to one sample, sequenced in a study of T cell repertoires in cytomegalovirus infection. These receptors have no known antigen. TCRdb analysed the reads with MiXCR anew, one entry per CDR3 protein. This table holds about 120,000 distinct CDR3 sequences, around 30% found once. The sample in question was CD8+ T cells from cultured PBMCs, obtained from culture after CMV antigen stimulation. These receptors were taken from a human donor in good health (CMV status not recorded). Some clones in this sample may be carry-over from other donors' samples.

V is TRBV7-2 and J is TRBJ2-3; TRBD2 might be the D (5 bases). The CDR3 totals 13 residues. The germline gives CDR1 SGHTA, CDR2 FQGNSA. V was cut by 11 bases and J by 2 bases, with 14 bases left in between. CDR3 nucleotides: TGTGCCTGCGGGCACCCACCCACAGATACGCAGTATTTT. This gives the protein CACGHPPTDTQYF.

This clonotype was recorded many times. This chain connects TRBV7-9 to TRBJ1-1; the D gene is possibly TRBD1 (5 bases). CDR1 is SEHNR, CDR2 FQNEAQ, per germline (reference sequence). CDR3 length equals 14 residues. Deletions cut 8 bases from V and 0 bases from J, with 13 bases between. CDR3: CASGTGALNTEAFF. For the CDR3, the DNA is TGTGCCAGCGGCACCGGGGCACTGAACACTGAAGCTTTCTTT.

This chain connects TRBV28 to TRBJ2-7; a weak D match, TRBD1 (6 bases). Germline V gene sequence: CDR1 MDHEN, CDR2 SYDVKM. This CDR3 has 14 residues. The V gene lost 7 bases and the J gene lost 0 bases, with 13 bases spanning the gap. The CDR3 loop is CASNEDRSSYEQYF. CDR3 nucleotides: TGTGCCAGCAACGAAGACAGGAGCTCCTACGAGCAGTACTTC.

The chain uses TRBV15 and TRBJ1-1, with 8 bases fitting TRBD1. CDR1 is LNHNV, CDR2 YYDKDF, per germline (reference sequence). With 1 base clipped from V and 5 bases from J, the junction kept 6 bases outside the gene matches. The CDR3 runs to 15 residues. The CDR3: CATSRGPGGETEAFF. The CDR3 DNA reads as TGTGCCACCAGCAGAGGCCCAGGGGGCGAAACTGAAGCTTTCTTT.

This clonotype showed up just a few times. The rearrangement joins TRBV7-6 to TRBJ2-1; D gene uncertain. Per the germline V gene, CDR1 is SGHVS and CDR2 is FNYEAQ. The CDR3 sequence is 15 residues long. The V end lost 1 base, the J end lost 3 bases, and 10 bases lay between the germline ends. CDR3 nucleotide sequence: TGTGCCAGCAGCTTAGAATCCCAGGACTACAATGAGCAGTTCTTC. It specifies CASSLESQDYNEQFF.

This clonotype was observed once. This chain links TRBV27 with TRBJ1-1, with D perhaps TRBD1 (6 bases). This CDR3 comprises 15 residues. V was pared by 0 bases and J by 10 bases, with 18 bases between. From germline, CDR1 is MNHEY and CDR2 SMNVEV (reference sequence). The CDR3 DNA is TGTGCCAGCAGTTTATCAGGGGGGATCGTGTCCGGAGCTTTCTTT. It codes for CASSLSGGIVSGAFF.

The chain recombines TRBV11-2 with TRBJ2-5; D remains ambiguous. This CDR3 region has 15 residues. Germline V gives CDR1 SGHAT, CDR2 FQNNGV. The ends were cut back, 1 base at V and 2 bases at J, with 11 bases in the middle. The CDR3 region is CASSLVPGPQETQYF. The CDR3 bases are TGTGCCAGCAGCTTAGTTCCAGGACCACAAGAGACCCAGTACTTC.

The chain couples TRBV10-3 to TRBJ1-3; D ambiguous. V was cut by 0 bases and J by 4 bases, with 7 bases left in between. The CDR3 is made up of 14 amino acids. Germline V lookup: CDR1 ENHRY, CDR2 SYGVKD. The CDR3 sequence: CAISESDFGNTIYF. CDR3 DNA sequence: TGTGCCATCAGTGAGTCTGATTTCGGAAACACCATATATTTT.

This clonotype has more than one count but fewer than ten. The chain couples TRBV19 to TRBJ2-7, with a weak D call TRBD1 (6 bases). The V gene's germline CDR1 is LNHDA and CDR2 SQIVND (reference sequence). Between the trimmed V and J ends, which lost 6 bases and 2 bases, there was a span of 23 bases. There are 17 residues in the CDR3. The CDR3: CASSRPPYREPPYEQYF. For the CDR3, the DNA is TGTGCCAGTAGCCGTCCGCCGTACAGGGAACCCCCCTACGAGCAGTACTTC. The full variable domain, with the rest looked up from reference TRBV19 and TRBJ2-7, is DGGITQSPKYLFRKEGQNVTLSCEQNLNHDAMYWYRQDPGQGLRLIYYSQIVNDFQKGDIAEGYSVSREKKESFPLTVTSAQKNPTAFYLCASSRPPYREPPYEQYFGPGTRLTVT.

This clonotype was seen more than once but under ten times. This chain uses TRBV6-6 with TRBJ2-1; TRBD1 agrees at 8 bases. The junction had 4 bases not matched to a gene; V was cut back by 0 bases and J by 6 bases. The CDR3 runs to 15 residues. Germline V CDR1 and CDR2: MNHNY, SVGAGI (reference sequence). CDR3 sequence: CASSYSWTGINEQFF. The CDR3 DNA reads TGTGCCAGCAGTTACTCATGGACAGGGATCAATGAGCAGTTCTTC.

The CDR3 here is CASSQEGQGLSGYTF. In nucleotides, the CDR3 is TGCGCCAGCAGCCAAGAAGGGCAGGGGTTGAGTGGCTACACCTTC. This chain joins TRBV4-3 and TRBJ1-2, with a weak D call TRBD1 (6 bases). Germline V gene data show CDR1 as LGHNA and CDR2 as YSLEER. The CDR3 extends over 15 amino acids. Trimming pared 0 bases from V and 7 bases from J, leaving 15 bases between.

This clonotype was observed a handful of times. The rearrangement joins TRBV7-2 to TRBJ2-3, with TRBD2 matching 8 bases. Germline trimming cut 1 base from V and 0 bases from J; bases unmatched to any gene: 9. The CDR3 consists of 18 residues. The germline CDR1 and CDR2 sequences are SGHTA and FQGNSA. This CDR3 reads CASSLGSGLALSTDTQYF. The CDR3 bases are TGTGCCAGCAGCTTAGGCTCCGGACTAGCCCTCAGCACAGATACGCAGTATTTT.